What follows is one TCR beta chain and its context. The data belong to a study of blood T cell repertoires in COVID-19. Study information: Donors in the United States, Italy and Spain gave samples during acute or convalescent COVID-19. The cDNA or gDNA used as material had been derived from T cells, B-cell-depleted T cells, or PBMCs.

Per the germline V gene, CDR1 is SEHNR and CDR2 is FQNEAQ (reference sequence). Trimming left V 3 bases short and J 7 bases short, with 12 bases between. This CDR3 region has 13 residues. In the authors' methods: Cell counts per sample came from amplifying reference gene primers. Profiled with immunoSEQ multiplex PCR; TCRdb holds only in-frame clones, not every one. V, J and clone size derive from that table, while D and trimming were established from the DNA sequence. The sample has tens of thousands of clones; about nine tenths are singletons. Sequenced: peripheral blood. V and J are TRBV7-9 and TRBJ1-1; D ambiguous. The sequence was collected from a woman in her 70s with active COVID-19. Here the CDR3 reads CASSFFQELEAFF. In nucleotides, the CDR3 is TGTGCCAGCAGCTTCTTCCAGGAACTTGAAGCTTTCTTT.